Each of the 4 T cell receptor beta chains below was sequenced from the same sample in a study of technical replicates of blood from several donors. Only in-frame clones appear in the TCRdb table, and some are missing; sequencing was by immunoSEQ multiplex PCR. The sample lists 75,000 to 90,000 clones; approximately 96% were seen once. The sequenced sample consisted of T cells isolated from PBMCs. These receptors were obtained from a human donor in good health.

The chain carries TRBV27 and TRBJ1-1, with D hard to call. Germline CDR1 is MNHEY and CDR2 is SMNVEV (reference sequence). This CDR3 has 13 residues. V was shortened by 3 bases and J by 8 bases, with 13 bases between the two germline ends. The CDR3 region is CASSFARNKEAFF. CDR3 nucleotides: TGTGCCAGCAGTTTTGCCAGAAATAAAGAAGCTTTCTTT.

This chain links TRBV9 with TRBJ2-7, with 8 bases matching TRBD1. This CDR3 spans 16 amino acids. V lost 3 bases, J lost 0 bases, and 8 bases stayed unmatched. CDR1 is SGDLS, CDR2 YYNGEE, per germline. The CDR3 is CASSADGQGSSYEQYF. As DNA, the CDR3 is TGTGCCAGCAGCGCAGACGGACAGGGAAGCTCCTACGAGCAGTACTTC.

V is TRBV4-1 and J is TRBJ1-1; D might be TRBD1 (6 bases). Germline V gene data show CDR1 as MGHRA and CDR2 as YSYEKL. The CDR3 loop spans 15 amino acids. Trimming shortened V by 4 bases and J by 0 bases, and 12 bases separated the two germline ends. CDR3 coding DNA: TGCGCCAGCAGCCTTCCGGGACACATGAACACTGAAGCTTTCTTT. Amino acid sequence: CASSLPGHMNTEAFF.

This rearrangement joins TRBV4-3 to TRBJ2-1; D is perhaps TRBD2 (6 bases). V was cut by 4 bases and J by 0 bases, with 10 bases left in between. The CDR3 sequence is 15 residues long. Germline values: CDR1 LGHNA, CDR2 YSLEER. The CDR3 region is CASSLGGSSYNEQFF. The CDR3 region has the DNA TGCGCCAGCAGCCTCGGGGGTAGCTCCTACAATGAGCAGTTCTTC.